Each of the 13 T cell receptor beta chains below was sequenced from the same sample in a study of prognosis after radiotherapy for stage I lung cancer. The TCR beta CDR3 region was amplified from genomic DNA, with two rounds of multiplex PCR being used for the amplification. Amplification during the initial PCR round employed primers specific to each TRBV and TRBJ gene. Using its own MiXCR run on the multiplex PCR reads, TCRdb lists one record per CDR3 protein. The sample lists 15,000 to 20,000 distinct CDR3 sequences, less than 40% occurring once. Here the sequenced sample was PBMCs, taken before or after stereotactic body radiation therapy (not recorded which). Receptor source: a donor over 45 with non-small cell lung cancer.

At least ten counts were recorded for this clonotype. This sequence joins TRBV2 and TRBJ1-1; D call uncertain. This CDR3 is 13 amino acids long. V was cut by 3 bases and J by 8 bases, with 13 bases left in between. Germline CDR1 and CDR2: SNHLY and FYNNEI. CDR3 DNA sequence: TGTGCCAGCAGTGATTTCCTCACCAGAGAAGCTTTCTTT. Its translation: CASSDFLTREAFF.

The table lists this clonotype with many counts. This sequence joins TRBV18 and TRBJ2-7; 7 nucleotides line up with TRBD1. V shed 3 bases and J 2 bases; nucleotides not matched to a gene: 4. The CDR3 covers 14 residues. CDR1 and CDR2 (germline): KGHSH, LQKENI. The CDR3 nucleotides are TGTGCCAGCTCACCGGGACAGAATCCCTACGAGCAGTACTTC. Translating gives CASSPGQNPYEQYF.

A note on this clonotype: A far larger clone is only one base removed, so a read error is likely. The chain uses TRBV6-5 and TRBJ2-1; the D is unclear. Germline V gene sequence: CDR1 MNHEY, CDR2 SVGAGI. This CDR3 contains 15 residues. Deletions cut 5 bases from V and 0 bases from J, with 11 bases between. The CDR3 DNA sequence: TGTGCCAGCAGTGAATCTTTACCCTCCTACAATGAGCAGTTCTTC. Translation gives CASSESLPSYNEQFF.

By share, this clonotype ranks as medium-sized (0.01 to 0.1%). The genes are TRBV19 and TRBJ1-6; TRBD1 matches at 7 bases. The CDR3 spans 13 residues. J lost 7 bases, V lost 6 bases, and 3 bases had no gene match. Germline lookup yields CDR1 LNHDA and CDR2 SQIVND (reference sequence). Written as DNA, the CDR3 is TGTGCCAGTAGGGGGACAGAAAATTCACCCCTCCACTTT. Translated, it gives CASRGTENSPLHF. Using reference TRBV19 and TRBJ1-6 for the parts outside the CDR3, the full variable domain is DGGITQSPKYLFRKEGQNVTLSCEQNLNHDAMYWYRQDPGQGLRLIYYSQIVNDFQKGDIAEGYSVSREKKESFPLTVTSAQKNPTAFYLCASRGTENSPLHFGNGTRLTVT.

In its sample, this clonotype was seen many times. This chain uses TRBV6-5 with TRBJ2-2; D is unclear. The germline CDR1 and CDR2 sequences are MNHEY and SVGAGI. Deletions cut 0 bases from V and 5 bases from J, with 7 bases between. CDR3 length: 14 amino acids. The CDR3 loop reads CASSYSFRTGELFF. DNA for the CDR3: TGTGCCAGCAGTTACTCTTTCAGAACCGGGGAGCTGTTTTTT.

This clonotype showed up just a few times. A far bigger clonotype differs at one base, so this is likely a read error. V and J are TRBV6-1 and TRBJ2-1; no reliable D call. V lost 8 bases, J lost 8 bases, and 10 bases lay in between. The germline V gene has CDR1 MNHNS and CDR2 SASEGT. CDR3 length: 11 amino acids. The chain's CDR3 is CASWCAYEQFF. The CDR3 nucleotides are TGTGCCAGCTGGTGCGCGTATGAGCAGTTCTTC.

This clonotype was seen many times. The CDR3 sequence is CASRAGRGADTQYF. In nucleotides, the CDR3 is TGTGCCAGCAGAGCGGGAAGGGGGGCAGATACGCAGTATTTT. This sequence joins TRBV2 and TRBJ2-3; D is perhaps TRBD2 (7 bases). The CDR3 has 14 residues. V was pared by 6 bases and J by 4 bases, with 14 bases between. Germline V gives CDR1 SNHLY, CDR2 FYNNEI.

This clonotype came up many times. The chain employs TRBV7-8 and TRBJ2-2; no firm D call. Trimming left V 1 base short and J 0 bases short, with 12 bases between. The length of the CDR3 is 17 residues. Germline values: CDR1 SGHVS, CDR2 FQNEAQ. The CDR3 loop is CASSLDYNPANTGELFF. In DNA form, the CDR3 reads TGTGCCAGCAGCTTAGATTACAACCCAGCGAACACCGGGGAGCTGTTTTTT.

This clonotype was seen many times. This sequence joins TRBV14 and TRBJ2-3; D gene uncertain. The germline gives CDR1 SGHDN, CDR2 FVKESK. V was shortened by 4 bases and J by 0 bases, with 8 bases between the two germline ends. There are 14 residues in the CDR3. CDR3 in DNA: TGTGCCAGCAGCCGCCTGTTGAGCACAGATACGCAGTATTTT. It specifies CASSRLLSTDTQYF.

This clonotype was counted a single time. This chain joins TRBV15 and TRBJ2-1; 11 bases are shared with TRBD2. The CDR3 extends over 15 amino acids. J was trimmed by 4 bases and V by 6 bases; bases with no gene match: 5. Germline V lookup: CDR1 LNHNV, CDR2 YYDKDF (reference sequence). This CDR3 is CATRGTSGDYNEQFF. The CDR3 nucleotides read TGTGCCACCAGGGGGACTAGCGGAGATTACAATGAGCAGTTCTTC. The full variable domain, completed using reference TRBV15 and TRBJ2-1, is DAMVIQNPRYQVTQFGKPVTLSCSQTLNHNVMYWYQQKSSQAPKLLFHYYDKDFNNEADTPDNFQSRRPNTSFCFLDIRSPGLGDTAMYLCATRGTSGDYNEQFFGPGTRLTVL.

This clonotype is medium-sized within its sample. The J gene is TRBJ2-1, the V gene TRBV12-3 or TRBV12-4; D is possibly TRBD1 or TRBD2 (5 bases each). Trimming pared 5 bases from V and 9 bases from J, leaving 17 bases between. This CDR3 region has 14 residues. The CDR3 region is CASSLPGPRPEQFF. The CDR3 nucleotides read TGTGCCAGCAGTCTGCCGGGACCCCGCCCTGAGCAGTTCTTC.

A single count supports this clonotype. Since a far larger clone is one base different, this is likely a read error. The chain recombines TRBV15 with TRBJ2-2; maybe TRBD2 (6 bases). Germline CDR1 and CDR2: LNHNV and YYDKDF (reference sequence). This CDR3 region has 16 residues. CDR3 sequence reads: CASSFRAGPSTGELFF. The CDR3 DNA reads as TGCGCCAGCAGCTTTAGGGCGGGACCGAGCACCGGGGAGCTGTTTTTT.

Concerning this clonotype itself: Given a much more abundant clone one base away, this may be a read error. The rearrangement joins TRBV6-5 to TRBJ2-7; D is unresolved. Trimming shortened V by 2 bases and J by 3 bases, and 11 bases separated the two germline ends. Germline loops: CDR1 MNHEY, CDR2 SVGAGI. CDR3 length equals 14 residues. CDR3 sequence: CASSYGLVYYEQYF. The CDR3 region has the DNA TGTGCCAGCAGTTACGGGCTGGTGTACTACGAGCAGTACTTC.